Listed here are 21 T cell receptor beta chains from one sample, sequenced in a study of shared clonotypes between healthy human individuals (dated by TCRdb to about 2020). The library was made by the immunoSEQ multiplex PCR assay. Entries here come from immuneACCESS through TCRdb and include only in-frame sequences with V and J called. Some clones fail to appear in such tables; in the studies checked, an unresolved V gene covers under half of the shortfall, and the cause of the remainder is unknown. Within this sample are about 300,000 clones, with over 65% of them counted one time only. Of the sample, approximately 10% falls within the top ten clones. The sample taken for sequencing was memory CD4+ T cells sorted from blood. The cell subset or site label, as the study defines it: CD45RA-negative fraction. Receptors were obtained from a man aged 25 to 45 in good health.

The CDR3 bases are TGTGCCAGCAGCGTAGATCCCAATTCCTACGAGCAGTACTTC. This translates into CASSVDPNSYEQYF. The chain uses TRBV9 and TRBJ2-7; D call uncertain. The CDR3 is made up of 14 amino acids. Germline CDR1 is SGDLS and CDR2 is YYNGEE. V shed 0 bases and J shed 1 base, with 8 bases lying between them.

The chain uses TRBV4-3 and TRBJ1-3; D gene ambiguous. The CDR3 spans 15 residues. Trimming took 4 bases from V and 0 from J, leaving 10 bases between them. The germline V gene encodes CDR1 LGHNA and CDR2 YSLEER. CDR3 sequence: CASSRSGYSGNTIYF. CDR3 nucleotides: TGCGCCAGCAGCCGATCCGGTTACTCTGGAAACACCATATATTTT.

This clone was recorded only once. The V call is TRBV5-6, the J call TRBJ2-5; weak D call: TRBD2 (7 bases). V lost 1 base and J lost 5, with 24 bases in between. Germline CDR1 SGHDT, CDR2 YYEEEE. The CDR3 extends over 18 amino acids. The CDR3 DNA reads TGTGCCAGCAGCTTGTTGGGGGGGCTAAAAGATCAGGCCGAGACCCAGTACTTC. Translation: CASSLLGGLKDQAETQYF.

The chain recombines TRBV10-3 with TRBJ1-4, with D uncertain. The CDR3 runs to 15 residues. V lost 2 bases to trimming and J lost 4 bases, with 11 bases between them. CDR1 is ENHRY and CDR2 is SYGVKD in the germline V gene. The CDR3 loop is CAISEPDNGNEKLFF. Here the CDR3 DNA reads TGTGCCATCAGTGAGCCCGACAATGGTAATGAAAAACTGTTTTTT.

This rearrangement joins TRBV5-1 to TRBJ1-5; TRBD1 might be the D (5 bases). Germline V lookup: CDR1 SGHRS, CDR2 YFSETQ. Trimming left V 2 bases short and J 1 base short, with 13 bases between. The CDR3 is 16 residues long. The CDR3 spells CASSFTPTASNQPQHF. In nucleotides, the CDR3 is TGCGCCAGCAGCTTTACCCCGACAGCCAGCAATCAGCCCCAGCATTTT.

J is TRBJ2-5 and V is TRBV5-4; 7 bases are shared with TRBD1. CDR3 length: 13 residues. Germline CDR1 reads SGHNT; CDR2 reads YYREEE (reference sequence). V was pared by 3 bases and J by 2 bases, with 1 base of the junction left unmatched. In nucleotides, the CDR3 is TGTGCCAGCAGCTCCAGGGGGCAAGAGACCCAGTACTTC. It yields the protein CASSSRGQETQYF.

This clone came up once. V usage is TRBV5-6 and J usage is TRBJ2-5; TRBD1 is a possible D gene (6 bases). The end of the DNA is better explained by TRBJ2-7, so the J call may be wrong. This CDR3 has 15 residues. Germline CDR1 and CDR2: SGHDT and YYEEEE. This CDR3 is CASSLLQGFSYEQYF. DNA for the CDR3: TGTGCCAGCAGCTTACTACAGGGCTTCTCCTACGAGCAGTACTTC.

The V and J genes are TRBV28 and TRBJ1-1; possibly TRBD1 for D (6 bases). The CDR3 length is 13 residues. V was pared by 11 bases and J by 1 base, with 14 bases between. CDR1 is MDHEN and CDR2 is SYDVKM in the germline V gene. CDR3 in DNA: TGTGCCGGAGCGGACAGTTCGAACACTGAAGCTTTCTTT. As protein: CAGADSSNTEAFF.

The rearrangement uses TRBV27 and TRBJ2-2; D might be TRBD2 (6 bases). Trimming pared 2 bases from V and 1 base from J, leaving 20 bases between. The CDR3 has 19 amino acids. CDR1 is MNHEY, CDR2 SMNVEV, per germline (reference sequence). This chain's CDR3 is CASSLRRPNIAENTGELFF. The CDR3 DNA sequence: TGTGCCAGCAGTTTAAGGCGTCCGAATATAGCGGAGAACACCGGGGAGCTGTTTTTT.

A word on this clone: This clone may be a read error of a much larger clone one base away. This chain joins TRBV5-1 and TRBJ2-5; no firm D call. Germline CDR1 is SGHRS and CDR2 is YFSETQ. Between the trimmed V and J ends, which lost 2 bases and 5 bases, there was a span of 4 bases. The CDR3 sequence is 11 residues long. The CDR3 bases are TGCGCCAGCAGCTTCTTTGAGACCCAGTACTTC. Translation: CASSFFETQYF.

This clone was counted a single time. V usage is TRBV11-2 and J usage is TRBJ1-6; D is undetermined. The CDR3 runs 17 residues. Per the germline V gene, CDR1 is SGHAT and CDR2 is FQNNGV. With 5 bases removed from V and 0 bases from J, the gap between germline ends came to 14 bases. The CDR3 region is CASSEYPEYSYNSPLHF. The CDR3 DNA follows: TGTGCCAGCAGCGAATACCCGGAATACTCCTATAATTCACCCCTCCACTTT.

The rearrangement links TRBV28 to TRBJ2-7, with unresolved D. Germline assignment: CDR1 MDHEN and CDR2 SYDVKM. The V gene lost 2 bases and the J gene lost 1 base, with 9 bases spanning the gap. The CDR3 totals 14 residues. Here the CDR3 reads CASSLRVRSYEQYF. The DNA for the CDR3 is TGTGCCAGCAGTTTAAGGGTGAGGTCCTACGAGCAGTACTTC. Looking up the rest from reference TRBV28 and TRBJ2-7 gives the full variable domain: DVKVTQSSRYLVKRTGEKVFLECVQDMDHENMFWYRQDPGLGLRLIYFSYDVKMKEKGDIPEGYSVSREKKERFSLILESASTNQTSMYLCASSLRVRSYEQYFGPGTRLTVT.

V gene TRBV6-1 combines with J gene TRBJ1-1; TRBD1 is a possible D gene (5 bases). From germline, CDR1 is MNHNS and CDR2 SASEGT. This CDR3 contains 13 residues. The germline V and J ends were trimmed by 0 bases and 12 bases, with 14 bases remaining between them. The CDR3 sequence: CASSEAPRVVTFF. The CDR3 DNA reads TGTGCCAGCAGTGAAGCGCCCAGGGTAGTGACTTTCTTT.

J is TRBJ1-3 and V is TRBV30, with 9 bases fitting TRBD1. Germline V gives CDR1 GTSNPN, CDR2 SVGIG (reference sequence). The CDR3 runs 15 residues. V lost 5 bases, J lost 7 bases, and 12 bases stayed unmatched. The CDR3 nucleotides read TGTGCCTGGCTCCTCACCGGGACAGGGAGGAACACCATATATTTT. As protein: CAWLLTGTGRNTIYF.

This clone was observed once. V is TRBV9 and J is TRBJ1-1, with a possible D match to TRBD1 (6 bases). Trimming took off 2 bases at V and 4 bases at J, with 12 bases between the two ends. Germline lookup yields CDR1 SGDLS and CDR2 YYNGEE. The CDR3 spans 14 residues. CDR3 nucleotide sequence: TGTGCCAGCAGCGTTACAGGGAGTGTCACTGAAGCTTTCTTT. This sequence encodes CASSVTGSVTEAFF.

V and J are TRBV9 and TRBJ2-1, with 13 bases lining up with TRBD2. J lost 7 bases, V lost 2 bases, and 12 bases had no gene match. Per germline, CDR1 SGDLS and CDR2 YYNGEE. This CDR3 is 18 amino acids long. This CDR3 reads CASSVGEGLAGEWNEQFF. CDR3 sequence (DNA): TGTGCCAGCAGCGTGGGGGAAGGACTAGCGGGAGAATGGAATGAGCAGTTCTTC.

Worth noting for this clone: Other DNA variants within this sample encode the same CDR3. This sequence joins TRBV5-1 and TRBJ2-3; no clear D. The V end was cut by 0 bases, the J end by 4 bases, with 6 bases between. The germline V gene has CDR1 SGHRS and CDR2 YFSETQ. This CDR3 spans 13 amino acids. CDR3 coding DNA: TGCGCCAGCAGCTTGGTGCCCGCAGATACGCAGTATTTT. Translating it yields CASSLVPADTQYF.

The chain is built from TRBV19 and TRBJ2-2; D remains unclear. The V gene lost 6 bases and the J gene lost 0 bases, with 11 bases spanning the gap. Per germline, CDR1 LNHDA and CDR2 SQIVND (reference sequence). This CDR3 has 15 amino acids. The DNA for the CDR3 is TGTGCCAGTAGGGGTTACAGTACGAACACCGGGGAGCTGTTTTTT. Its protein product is CASRGYSTNTGELFF.

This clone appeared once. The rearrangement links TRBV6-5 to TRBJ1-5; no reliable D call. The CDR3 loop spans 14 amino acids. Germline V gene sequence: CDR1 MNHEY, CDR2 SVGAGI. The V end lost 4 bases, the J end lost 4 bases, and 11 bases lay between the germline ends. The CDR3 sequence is CASSLVRGNQPQHF. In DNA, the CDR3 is TGTGCCAGCAGTTTAGTTCGGGGAAATCAGCCCCAGCATTTT.

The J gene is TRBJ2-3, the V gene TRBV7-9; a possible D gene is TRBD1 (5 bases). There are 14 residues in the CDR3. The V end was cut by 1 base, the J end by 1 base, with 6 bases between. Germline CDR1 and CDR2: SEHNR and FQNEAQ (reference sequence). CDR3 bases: TGTGCCAGCAGCTTAGAAGGGGGCACAGATACGCAGTATTTT. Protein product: CASSLEGGTDTQYF. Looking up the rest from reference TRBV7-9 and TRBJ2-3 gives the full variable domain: DTGVSQNPRHKITKRGQNVTFRCDPISEHNRLYWYRQTLGQGPEFLTYFQNEAQLEKSRLLSDRFSAERPKGSFSTLEIQRTEQGDSAMYLCASSLEGGTDTQYFGPGTRLTVL.

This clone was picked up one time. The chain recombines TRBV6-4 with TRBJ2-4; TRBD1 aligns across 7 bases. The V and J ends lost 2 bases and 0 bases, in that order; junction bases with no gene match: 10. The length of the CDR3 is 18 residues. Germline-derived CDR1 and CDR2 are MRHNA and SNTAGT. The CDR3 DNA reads TGTGCCAGCAGTGACCATCTAGGACAGGCCAAAGCCAAAAACATTCAGTACTTC. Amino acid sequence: CASSDHLGQAKAKNIQYF.